A selection of T cell receptor beta chains follows, all from one sample in a study of blood T cell repertoires in COVID-19. Using immunoSEQ multiplex PCR, the repertoire was profiled, and TCRdb retains in-frame clones only, with some absent. The data hold 150,000 to 200,000 clones, with more than 75% observed a single time. Sequencing was performed on peripheral blood. The receptors derive from a human donor in a cohort sampled during active COVID-19. The CDR3 runs from the conserved cysteine through the conserved F or W. The D gene is left open where the match is weak. Part of the rows lack a size; the others show once, few, many or a class for expanded clones.

abundance: .; d_gene: .; j_gene: TRBJ2-3; v_gene: TRBV5-1; CDR3nt: TGCGCCAGCAGCTTGGCCCAAGCCCATAGCACAGATACGCAGTATTTT; CDR3aa: CASSLAQAHSTDTQYF
abundance: .; d_gene: TRBD1; j_gene: TRBJ1-1; v_gene: TRBV28; CDR3nt: TGTGCCAGCAGTTTACAGGGGGCAACAGCTTTCTTT; CDR3aa: CASSLQGATAFF
abundance: .; d_gene: TRBD2; j_gene: TRBJ2-5; v_gene: TRBV18; CDR3nt: TGTGCCAGCTCATCTGGGACTAGCGGGGGGAAGCACCAAGAGACCCAGTACTTC; CDR3aa: CASSSGTSGGKHQETQYF
abundance: .; d_gene: TRBD2; j_gene: TRBJ2-5; v_gene: TRBV4-1; CDR3nt: TGCGCCAGCAGCCAATTGACTAGCGGCGGGGAAGAGACCCAGTACTTC; CDR3aa: CASSQLTSGGEETQYF
abundance: .; d_gene: .; j_gene: TRBJ1-5; v_gene: TRBV21-1; CDR3nt: TGTGCCAGCAGCAAAGACTTCGAGGGTGCAACAAAAAATCAGCCCCAGCATTTT; CDR3aa: CASSKDFEGATKNQPQHF
abundance: .; d_gene: .; j_gene: TRBJ2-5; v_gene: TRBV11-2; CDR3nt: TGTGCCAGCAGCTTAGTCACAGCACAAGAGACCCAGTACTTC; CDR3aa: CASSLVTAQETQYF
abundance: .; d_gene: TRBD1; j_gene: TRBJ2-1; v_gene: TRBV29-1; CDR3nt: TGCAGCGTTTCGACAGGGGGCCAGTTCTTC; CDR3aa: CSVSTGGQFF
abundance: .; d_gene: .; j_gene: TRBJ2-7; v_gene: TRBV7-8; CDR3nt: TGTGCCAGCAGCCCTCGCGAGGGAGGAACTTCCGAGCAGTACTTC; CDR3aa: CASSPREGGTSEQYF
abundance: many; d_gene: .; j_gene: TRBJ1-5; v_gene: TRBV7-7; CDR3nt: TGTGCTAGCAGTTTTCCGGGTTCTGGACATGGCAATCAGCCCCAGCATTTT; CDR3aa: CASSFPGSGHGNQPQHF
abundance: once; d_gene: .; j_gene: TRBJ2-2; v_gene: TRBV28; CDR3nt: TGTGCCAGCAGTTTTCCCAGACTGGGCGGGGAGCTGTTTTTT; CDR3aa: CASSFPRLGGELFF
abundance: .; d_gene: TRBD1; j_gene: TRBJ2-3; v_gene: TRBV2; CDR3nt: TGTGCCAGCAGACCCGGGACAGCTAGCACAGATACGCAGTATTTT; CDR3aa: CASRPGTASTDTQYF
abundance: .; d_gene: TRBD2; j_gene: TRBJ2-2; v_gene: TRBV7-9; CDR3nt: TGTGCCAGCAGCCTCGGGAGGGTAGCGGGGATTTCGAACACCGGGGAGCTGTTTTTT; CDR3aa: CASSLGRVAGISNTGELFF
abundance: .; d_gene: .; j_gene: TRBJ2-2; v_gene: TRBV4-2; CDR3nt: TGTGCCAGCAGCCAAGACAGGTACGGGGAGCTGTTTTTT; CDR3aa: CASSQDRYGELFF
abundance: .; d_gene: .; j_gene: TRBJ2-5; v_gene: TRBV11-2; CDR3nt: TGTGCCAGCAGCCGCGACAGTCTCCAAGAGACCCAGTACTTC; CDR3aa: CASSRDSLQETQYF
abundance: .; d_gene: .; j_gene: TRBJ1-4; v_gene: TRBV18; CDR3nt: TGTGCCAGCTCATCCTCTAATGAAAAACTGTTTTTT; CDR3aa: CASSSSNEKLFF
abundance: .; d_gene: .; j_gene: TRBJ1-2; v_gene: TRBV10-3; CDR3nt: TGTGCCATCAGTGAGGCCCCCCAGGGTTCGAGTGGCTACACCTTC; CDR3aa: CAISEAPQGSSGYTF
abundance: .; d_gene: TRBD2; j_gene: TRBJ2-7; v_gene: TRBV19; CDR3nt: TGTGCCAGTAGCACTAGCGCCCGCTACGAGCAGTACTTC; CDR3aa: CASSTSARYEQYF
abundance: .; d_gene: TRBD1; j_gene: TRBJ2-7; v_gene: TRBV3-1/TRBV3-2; CDR3nt: TGTGCCAGCAGCCAAGTCAACAGGGGTTTAGATGCCGAGCAGTACTTC; CDR3aa: CASSQVNRGLDAEQYF
abundance: .; d_gene: TRBD2; j_gene: TRBJ2-3; v_gene: TRBV5-1; CDR3nt: TGCGCCAGCAGCATGGCTAGCGGGGGGGCAAGCACAGATACGCAGTATTTT; CDR3aa: CASSMASGGASTDTQYF
abundance: .; d_gene: TRBD1; j_gene: TRBJ1-2; v_gene: TRBV19; CDR3nt: TGTGCCAGTAGTAAAGGCGCCGGGACAGGGAGGAACTATGGCTACACCTTC; CDR3aa: CASSKGAGTGRNYGYTF
abundance: .; d_gene: TRBD2; j_gene: TRBJ2-7; v_gene: TRBV11-2; CDR3nt: TGTGCCAGCAATACCGGGACTAGCGGCTACTACGAGCAGTACTTC; CDR3aa: CASNTGTSGYYEQYF
abundance: few; d_gene: TRBD1; j_gene: TRBJ2-3; v_gene: TRBV10-3; CDR3nt: TGTGCCATCAGTGAGACACAGGGGGCCACTAGCACAGATACGCAGTATTTT; CDR3aa: CAISETQGATSTDTQYF
abundance: once; d_gene: .; j_gene: TRBJ2-3; v_gene: TRBV11-3; CDR3nt: TGTGCCAGCAGCCCCCCCGGTAGCACAGATACGCAGTATTTT; CDR3aa: CASSPPGSTDTQYF
abundance: .; d_gene: TRBD1; j_gene: TRBJ1-1; v_gene: TRBV28; CDR3nt: TGTGCCAGCGGGACAGGGGACACTGAAGCTTTCTTT; CDR3aa: CASGTGDTEAFF
abundance: .; d_gene: TRBD1; j_gene: TRBJ2-7; v_gene: TRBV6-5; CDR3nt: TGTGCCAGCATGCGGGACAGGGCCGACGAGCAGTACTTC; CDR3aa: CASMRDRADEQYF
abundance: .; d_gene: TRBD2; j_gene: TRBJ2-3; v_gene: TRBV5-1; CDR3nt: TGCGCCAGCAGCGAGGAGGGTGGGACTAGCGACACAGATACGCAGTATTTT; CDR3aa: CASSEEGGTSDTDTQYF
abundance: .; d_gene: .; j_gene: TRBJ1-1; v_gene: TRBV5-1; CDR3nt: TGCGCCAGCAGCTTGGCGACAGACCCATTCATGAACACTGAAGCTTTCTTT; CDR3aa: CASSLATDPFMNTEAFF
abundance: .; d_gene: .; j_gene: TRBJ2-2; v_gene: TRBV11-3; CDR3nt: TGTGCCAGCAGCATCAGGGGAGGGACCGGGGAGCTGTTTTTT; CDR3aa: CASSIRGGTGELFF
abundance: .; d_gene: TRBD2; j_gene: TRBJ2-3; v_gene: TRBV5-1; CDR3nt: TGCGCCAGCAGCTTTTCAGCGGGAGCTAGCACAGATACGCAGTATTTT; CDR3aa: CASSFSAGASTDTQYF
abundance: once; d_gene: .; j_gene: TRBJ2-5; v_gene: TRBV5-1; CDR3nt: TGCGCCAGCAGCCACTCCGGTTCGCAAGAGACCCAGTACTTC; CDR3aa: CASSHSGSQETQYF
abundance: .; d_gene: TRBD1; j_gene: TRBJ2-7; v_gene: TRBV7-9; CDR3nt: TGTGCCAGCAGCACCCGGACAGGGGGCTTCTACGAGCAGTACTTC; CDR3aa: CASSTRTGGFYEQYF
abundance: .; d_gene: .; j_gene: TRBJ2-7; v_gene: TRBV7-2; CDR3nt: TGTGCCAGCAGCTTAAGAGCAGGGGCCCCCTACGAGCAGTACTTC; CDR3aa: CASSLRAGAPYEQYF
abundance: once; d_gene: TRBD2; j_gene: TRBJ2-3; v_gene: TRBV5-4; CDR3nt: TGTGCCAGCAGCCAGGTGAGCGGGAGTACGGAAGATACGCAGTATTTT; CDR3aa: CASSQVSGSTEDTQYF
abundance: .; d_gene: TRBD2; j_gene: TRBJ2-1; v_gene: TRBV4-1; CDR3nt: TGCGCCAGCACCGCGACTAGCGGGAGAGTCGATGAGCAGTTCTTC; CDR3aa: CASTATSGRVDEQFF
abundance: .; d_gene: .; j_gene: TRBJ1-4; v_gene: TRBV29-1; CDR3nt: TGCAGCGTTGAAGATATGGAGGATGAAAAACTGTTTTTT; CDR3aa: CSVEDMEDEKLFF
abundance: .; d_gene: TRBD1; j_gene: TRBJ2-5; v_gene: TRBV7-9; CDR3nt: TGTGCCAGCAGCTCTCCGGGACAGGCCGGGGAGACCCAGTACTTC; CDR3aa: CASSSPGQAGETQYF
abundance: once; d_gene: TRBD1; j_gene: TRBJ1-2; v_gene: TRBV3-1/TRBV3-2; CDR3nt: TGTGCCAGCAGCCAAGCGAGGGGGGGGTTAGGGACAGGTCTTAACTATGGCTACACCTTC; CDR3aa: CASSQARGGLGTGLNYGYTF
abundance: .; d_gene: .; j_gene: TRBJ1-6; v_gene: TRBV19; CDR3nt: TGTGCCAGCAGCGACCGGGATAATTCACCCCTCCACTTT; CDR3aa: CASSDRDNSPLHF
abundance: .; d_gene: .; j_gene: TRBJ2-3; v_gene: TRBV7-9; CDR3nt: TGTGCCAGCAGCTTAGAGCTCGGGACAGATACGCAGTATTTT; CDR3aa: CASSLELGTDTQYF
abundance: .; d_gene: TRBD2; j_gene: TRBJ2-5; v_gene: TRBV3-1/TRBV3-2; CDR3nt: TGTGCCAGCAGCCAGCCCCCTAGCGGGAGATGGCAAGAGACCCAGTACTTC; CDR3aa: CASSQPPSGRWQETQYF
abundance: .; d_gene: .; j_gene: TRBJ1-4; v_gene: TRBV12-5; CDR3nt: TGTGCTAGTGGTTTGGTGCCGGCGGAGGGTCCTAATGAAAAACTGTTTTTT; CDR3aa: CASGLVPAEGPNEKLFF